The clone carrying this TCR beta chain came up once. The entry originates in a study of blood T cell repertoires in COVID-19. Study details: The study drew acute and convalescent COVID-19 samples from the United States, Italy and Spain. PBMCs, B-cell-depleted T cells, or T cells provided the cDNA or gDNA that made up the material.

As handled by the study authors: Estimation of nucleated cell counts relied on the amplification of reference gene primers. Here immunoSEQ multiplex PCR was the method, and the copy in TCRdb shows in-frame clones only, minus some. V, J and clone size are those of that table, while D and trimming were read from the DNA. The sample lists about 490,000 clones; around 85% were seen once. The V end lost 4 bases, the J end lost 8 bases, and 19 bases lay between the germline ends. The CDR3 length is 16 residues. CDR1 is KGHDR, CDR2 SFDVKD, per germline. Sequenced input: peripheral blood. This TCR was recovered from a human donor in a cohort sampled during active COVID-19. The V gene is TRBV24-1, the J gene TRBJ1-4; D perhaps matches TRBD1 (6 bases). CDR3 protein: CATSDHGRGAEEKLFF. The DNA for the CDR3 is TGTGCCACCAGTGACCACGGGAGGGGGGCAGAGGAAAAACTGTTTTTT.